The next 5 T cell receptor beta chains were all read from a single sample in a study of shared clonotypes between healthy human individuals. Using immunoSEQ multiplex PCR, the repertoire was profiled, and TCRdb retains in-frame clones only, with some absent. Altogether roughly 1 million clones are present, around 74% being singletons, with the ten largest covering approximately 1.5%. The specimen sequenced was memory CD4+ T cells sorted from blood. Subset defined: CD45RA-negative fraction. These receptors all come from a man aged 18 to 35 in good health.

V gene TRBV10-2 combines with J gene TRBJ2-7; TRBD2 matches 8 bases. V lost 3 bases and J lost 5; bases outside the gene matches: 6. The CDR3 totals 14 residues. Germline V gives CDR1 WSHSY, CDR2 SAAADI. The CDR3 nucleotides are TGCGCCAGCAGTGACTGGAGCGGGAGTAACGAGCAGTACTTC. Amino acid sequence: CASSDWSGSNEQYF.

This chain uses TRBV6-1 with TRBJ1-5; D uncertain. The germline CDR1 and CDR2 sequences are MNHNS and SASEGT. The V end lost 4 bases, the J end lost 1 base, and 8 bases lay between the germline ends. The CDR3 runs to 14 residues. The CDR3 DNA follows: TGTGCCAGCAGTGGTCCAGCCAGCAATCAGCCCCAGCATTTT. Its protein is CASSGPASNQPQHF.

The chain's CDR3 is CASSLQEGQETQYF. In DNA form, the CDR3 reads TGTGCCAGCAGCTTGCAGGAGGGCCAAGAGACCCAGTACTTC. This chain connects TRBV5-4 to TRBJ2-5, with D perhaps TRBD2 (6 bases). The CDR3 sequence is 14 residues long. V shed 1 base and J shed 1 base, with 8 bases lying between them. Germline V gene data show CDR1 as SGHNT and CDR2 as YYREEE (reference sequence).

J is TRBJ2-1 and V is TRBV29-1, with 7 bases lining up with TRBD2. The trim removed 1 base at V and 12 bases at J, leaving 12 bases unmatched. The germline CDR1 and CDR2 sequences are SQVTM and ANQGSEA. This CDR3 is 14 amino acids long. CDR3 DNA sequence: TGCAGCGTTGAAGGGCCAACGCGGGAGTCCTGGCAGTTCTTC. This translates into CSVEGPTRESWQFF.

This clone was counted between two and nine times. The CDR3 loop is CASSFFGDKETQYF. CDR3 sequence (DNA): TGTGCCAGCAGCTTCTTCGGGGATAAAGAGACCCAGTACTTC. The V gene is TRBV7-9, the J gene TRBJ2-5, with a tentative D call TRBD2 (5 bases). The V end was cut by 3 bases, the J end by 3 bases, with 11 bases between. Germline V lookup: CDR1 SEHNR, CDR2 FQNEAQ (reference sequence). This CDR3 spans 14 amino acids.